This paragraph covers one TCR beta chain sequence. With 4 bases removed from V and 4 bases from J, the gap between germline ends came to 14 bases. The CDR3 consists of 15 residues. Germline V gene data show CDR1 as MNHEY and CDR2 as SVGAGI. The data are from a study of cytomegalovirus exposure and HLA in healthy donors. With 60 Vbeta and 13 Jbeta primers, the PCR was carried out. TCRdb's table, derived via immunoSEQ multiplex PCR, lists solely in-frame clones and lacks some. The sample lists about 210,000 clones, roughly 77% occurring once. V and J are TRBV6-5 and TRBJ1-5, with D possibly matching TRBD1 (5 bases). The clonotype comes from a male donor in good health and CMV-seropositive. The source material was PBMCs. CDR3 in amino acids: CASSSTLPGNQPQHF. CDR3 DNA sequence: TGTGCCAGCAGTTCGACCCTCCCAGGGAATCAGCCCCAGCATTTT.